These T cell receptor beta chains were read from a single sample in a study of cytomegalovirus exposure and HLA in healthy donors. Sequenced by immunoSEQ multiplex PCR; TCRdb stores in-frame clones only, minus some. The sample comprises roughly 160,000 clones, 85% of which are singletons, and 1% rests with the top ten. Material: PBMCs. The receptors derive from a boy younger than 10 in good health and CMV-seronegative. The CDR3 runs from the conserved cysteine through the conserved F or W. A D gene is named only where the DNA matches it firmly. Some rows mark clone size as missing; the rest say once, few, many or name a class of expanded clone.

>TRBV21-1|once|TRBJ1-4|.
TGTGCCAGCAGCTCGCGGACAGGGTATGAAAAACTGTTTTTT
CASSSRTGYEKLFF
>TRBV21-1|.|TRBJ2-1|.
TGTGCCAGCAGCAAAGCCCTAGCGGGAGGGAATGAGCAGTTCTTC
CASSKALAGGNEQFF
>TRBV9|.|TRBJ2-1|TRBD2
TGTGCCAGCAGCGTAGCCCCACCCAAGACTAGCGGGAGGGCCGATGGGAATGAGCAGTTCTTC
CASSVAPPKTSGRADGNEQFF
>TRBV2|.|TRBJ2-7|TRBD2
TGTGCCAGCAGGGGGGGAGGGTCCTACGAGCAGTACTTC
CASRGGGSYEQYF
>TRBV7-2|.|TRBJ1-5|TRBD1
TGTGCCAGCAGCCCACCAAACGACAGGGGTCGTTATCAGCCCCAGCATTTT
CASSPPNDRGRYQPQHF
>TRBV28|.|TRBJ1-3|.
TGTGCCAGCAAGGGACTTTTGAGGGGAAACACCATATATTTT
CASKGLLRGNTIYF
>TRBV5-8|.|TRBJ1-6|.
TGTGCCAGCAGCCGACTACGCTCCTATAATTCACCCCTCCACTTT
CASSRLRSYNSPLHF
>TRBV27|.|TRBJ2-2|.
TGTGCCAGCAGTTTTTGGCAGGCCCGCACCGGGGAGCTGTTTTTT
CASSFWQARTGELFF
>TRBV7-9|.|TRBJ2-7|TRBD1
TGTGCCAGCAGCCCGGGACAGGGTAGGTACGAGCAGTACTTC
CASSPGQGRYEQYF
>TRBV2|once|TRBJ2-5|TRBD1
TGTGCCAGCAGAGGACAGGATGGACCTCAAGAGACCCAGTACTTC
CASRGQDGPQETQYF
>TRBV30|.|TRBJ2-3|TRBD2
TGTGCCTGGAGTTCTCAATACGGGAGGGACACAGATACGCAGTATTTT
CAWSSQYGRDTDTQYF
>TRBV5-1|few|TRBJ2-1|.
TGCGCCAGCAGCTTGGGAGGCAGCTACAATGAGCAGTTCTTC
CASSLGGSYNEQFF
>TRBV27|.|TRBJ2-7|TRBD1
TGTGCCAGCAGTTTATTGAGACAGGGTATTCCCTACGAGCAGTACTTC
CASSLLRQGIPYEQYF
>TRBV28|.|TRBJ2-7|TRBD2
TGTGCCAGCAGTCAACTAGCGGGAGGGCCAAACGAGCAGTACTTC
CASSQLAGGPNEQYF
>TRBV5-4|.|TRBJ2-5|TRBD2
TGTGCCAGCAGCGCGGGGGGGCCTGACGAGACCCAGTACTTC
CASSAGGPDETQYF
>TRBV7-9|.|TRBJ2-1|TRBD2
TGTGCCAGCGAGGGACTAGGCAATGAGCAGTTCTTC
CASEGLGNEQFF
>TRBV13|.|TRBJ2-1|TRBD2
TGTGCCAGCAGCCCGGGGGGTAGCGGGAGGACCAGGCCGTGGAATGAGCAGTTCTTC
CASSPGGSGRTRPWNEQFF
>TRBV15|.|TRBJ2-2|.
TGTGCCACCAGCAGAGTCGGGAGGAACACCGGGGAGCTGTTTTTT
CATSRVGRNTGELFF
>TRBV25-1|.|TRBJ2-5|TRBD2
TGTGCCAGCCGACGGACTAGCGGGGGCCAAGAGACCCAGTACTTC
CASRRTSGGQETQYF
>TRBV5-1|.|TRBJ1-5|TRBD1
TGCGCCAGCAGCTTGGTAAGTTACAGGGGGTATAGACGGCCCCAGCATTTT
CASSLVSYRGYRRPQHF
>TRBV2|.|TRBJ1-6|TRBD1
TGTGCCAGCAGGACAGGGACAGGGGGCTCCTATAATTCACCCCTCCACTTT
CASRTGTGGSYNSPLHF
>TRBV5-4|.|TRBJ2-1|TRBD2
TGTGCCAGCAGCTCCCGTCCTAGCGGGAATGAGCAGTTCTTC
CASSSRPSGNEQFF
>TRBV6-4|.|TRBJ1-5|.
TGTGCCAGCAGTCCAGACGGGGAAGTGCAGCCCCAGCATTTT
CASSPDGEVQPQHF